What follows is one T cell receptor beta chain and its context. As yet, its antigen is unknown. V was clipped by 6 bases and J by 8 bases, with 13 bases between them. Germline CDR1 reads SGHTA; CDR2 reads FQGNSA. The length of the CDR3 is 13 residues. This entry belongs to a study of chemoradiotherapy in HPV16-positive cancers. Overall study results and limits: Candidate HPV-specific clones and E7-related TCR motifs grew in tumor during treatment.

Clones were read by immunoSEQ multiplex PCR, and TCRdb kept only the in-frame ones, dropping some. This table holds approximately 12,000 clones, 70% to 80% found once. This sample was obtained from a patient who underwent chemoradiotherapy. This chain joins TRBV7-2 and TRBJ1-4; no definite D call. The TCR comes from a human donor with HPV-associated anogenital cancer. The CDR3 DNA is TGTGCCAGCAGTCGACCCGGGTTAGAAAAACTGTTTTTT. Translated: CASSRPGLEKLFF. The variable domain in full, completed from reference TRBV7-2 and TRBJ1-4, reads GAGVSQSPSNKVTEKGKDVELRCDPISGHTALYWYRQSLGQGLEFLIYFQGNSAPDKSGLPSDRFSAERTGGSVSTLTIQRTQQEDSAVYLCASSRPGLEKLFFGSGTQLSVL.